This TCR beta chain is drawn from a study of PD-1 blockade in classical Hodgkin lymphoma. Study in general: Patients were treated with nivolumab at 3 mg/kg, and this was given intravenously every 2 weeks.

Some clones are missing from TCRdb's copy, which holds only in-frame ones; the method was immunoSEQ multiplex PCR. The sample lists about 24,000 clones; under 75% were seen once. Study-level points and caveats: Repertoire difference causes, possibly disease activity or prior therapy, remain undefined. Significantly greater TCR diversity emerged by C4D1 in CD4+ cells but not CD8+ cells.

J gave up 4 bases and V 6 bases, and 9 bases lay outside the gene matches. The CDR3 covers 16 residues. Germline CDR1 is MNHEY and CDR2 is SMNVEV (reference sequence). Of note for this clone: Its antigen is not known.

Time point specified: cycle 4 day 1 (C4D1), after 6 weeks of nivolumab. After autologous stem cell transplantation all patients relapsed, and prior brentuximab vedotin exposure differed between cohorts. Each best response was a complete response, a partial response or progressive disease. This specimen consisted of peripheral blood mononuclear cells (PBMCs), obtained before the fourth cycle of nivolumab. The chain recombines TRBV27 with TRBJ2-7; 13 positions agree with TRBD2. The TCR was taken from a human donor with classical Hodgkin lymphoma. The CDR3 loop reads CASRSQLAGGRYEQYF. The CDR3 DNA reads TGTGCCAGCAGGTCGCAACTAGCGGGGGGGCGTTACGAGCAGTACTTC.